This TCR beta chain was captured in a study of blood T cell repertoires in COVID-19. Data came from immunoSEQ multiplex PCR; TCRdb stores just in-frame clones and leaves some out. The sample lists more than 30,000 clones, around 90% seen once, with about 1.6% in the top ten. The sample consisted of peripheral blood. This clonotype was obtained from a man aged 55 to 70 with active COVID-19.

CDR3 residues: CASSFLYRGNQPQHF. DNA for the CDR3: TGTGCCAGCAGTTTTCTGTACAGGGGGAATCAGCCCCAGCATTTT. This chain links TRBV28 with TRBJ1-5, with 8 bases that match TRBD1. The CDR3 runs 15 residues. Germline-derived CDR1 and CDR2 are MDHEN and SYDVKM. The ends lost 3 bases at V and 4 bases at J; junction bases unmatched: 5.